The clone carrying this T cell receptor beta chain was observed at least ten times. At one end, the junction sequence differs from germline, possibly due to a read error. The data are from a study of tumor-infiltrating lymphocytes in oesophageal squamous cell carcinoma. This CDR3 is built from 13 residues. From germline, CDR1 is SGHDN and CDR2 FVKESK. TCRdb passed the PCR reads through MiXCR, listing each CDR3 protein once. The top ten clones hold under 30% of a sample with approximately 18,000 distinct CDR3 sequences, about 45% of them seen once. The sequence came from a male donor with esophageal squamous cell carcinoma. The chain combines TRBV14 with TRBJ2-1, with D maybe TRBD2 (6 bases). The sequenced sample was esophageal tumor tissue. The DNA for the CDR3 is TGCGCGGTTTCAGCGGGTACCTACAATGAGCAGTTCTTC. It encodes CAVSAGTYNEQFF.